Shown below are 31 T cell receptor beta chains from a single sample sequenced in a study of regulatory T cells in long-lasting Graves disease. Regarding time point: persistent/refractory GD, antithyroid drugs over 5 years with positive TRAb. From PBMCs, RNA was extracted and then used to make the TCR library. Through Arm-PCR of CDR3 regions and iRepertoire HTBI primers, TCR beta libraries were built. A single record per CDR3 protein comes from TCRdb applying MiXCR to the multiplex PCR reads. In the table there are 450,000 or so distinct CDR3 sequences, less than 25% of which are singletons. The sequencing used peripheral blood mononuclear cells (PBMCs), collected when the disease was refractory, from a patient treated with antithyroid drugs. The receptors were gathered from a female donor with Graves disease.

The CDR3 loop is CASSSPGLAGHEQYF. CDR3 DNA sequence: TGTGCCAGCAGTTCACCGGGACTAGCGGGCCACGAGCAGTACTTC. The genes are TRBV5-6 and TRBJ2-7, with TRBD2 matching over 12 bases. V was pared by 5 bases and J by 5 bases, with 8 bases of the junction left unmatched. Germline V gene lookup returns CDR1 SGHDT and CDR2 YYEEEE. This CDR3 is built from 15 residues.

This clonotype was detected a few times. Since a much larger clone is just one base distant, this may be a read error. This sequence joins TRBV2 and TRBJ1-1; 9 bases line up with TRBD1. The CDR3 loop spans 14 amino acids. Germline-derived CDR1 and CDR2 are SNHLY and FYNNEI. The DNA for the CDR3 is TGTGCCAGCCGCAAACAGGGGGCATACACTCAAGCTTTCTTT. Translated: CASRKQGAYTQAFF.

To note about this clonotype: One junction end disagrees with the germline gene, perhaps due to a read error. The V gene is TRBV27, the J gene TRBJ2-7; 10 nucleotides line up with TRBD2. This CDR3 is built from 13 residues. Germline V gene data show CDR1 as MNHEY and CDR2 as SMNVEV (reference sequence). For the CDR3, the DNA is TGTGCCAGTAAATTAGCGGGAGGAAGCGAGCGGTACTTC. Amino acids: CASKLAGGSERYF.

The chain uses TRBV19 and TRBJ2-7; 12 bases align to TRBD1. The germline CDR1 and CDR2 sequences are LNHDA and SQIVND (reference sequence). This CDR3 contains 15 residues. Trimming at V came to 7 bases and at J to 6 bases, leaving 10 bases not matched to a gene. The CDR3 DNA reads TGTGCCAGTATGACCGGGACAGGGGGCATTGCCGAGCAGTACTTC. The encoded protein is CASMTGTGGIAEQYF. Full variable domain (remainder filled in from reference TRBV19 and TRBJ2-7): DGGITQSPKYLFRKEGQNVTLSCEQNLNHDAMYWYRQDPGQGLRLIYYSQIVNDFQKGDIAEGYSVSREKKESFPLTVTSAQKNPTAFYLCASMTGTGGIAEQYFGPGTRLTVT.

At least ten counts were recorded for this clonotype. The chain combines TRBV12-3 or TRBV12-4 with TRBJ2-7; the D gene is possibly TRBD1 (6 bases). The CDR3 runs to 12 residues. V dropped 6 bases and J dropped 6 bases, with 12 bases sitting between them. CDR3 bases: TGTGCCAGCAGCGACACAGGGTCCGAGCAGTACTTC. As protein: CASSDTGSEQYF.

A word on this clonotype: An end of the junction does not agree with germline; a read error may underlie this. The J gene is TRBJ1-3, the V gene TRBV6-1, with D possibly matching TRBD1 (5 bases). Germline loops: CDR1 MNHNS, CDR2 SASEGT. The CDR3 is made up of 15 amino acids. CDR3 residues: CASSRDGGSGNTVYF. Written as DNA, the CDR3 is TGTGCCAGCTCCCGGGACGGGGGATCTGGAAACACCGTATATTTT.

This clonotype was seen a few times. This chain links TRBV7-9 with TRBJ1-1; a possible D gene is TRBD1 (5 bases). The germline CDR1 and CDR2 sequences are SEHNR and FQNEAQ (reference sequence). The V end lost 8 bases, the J end lost 1 base, and 17 bases lay between the germline ends. The length of the CDR3 is 15 residues. The CDR3 region has the DNA TGTGCCAGCGGCGGGGGGTTGACAGAGAACACTGAAGCTTTCTTT. This codes for CASGGGLTENTEAFF.

This clonotype turned up a few times. The V and J genes are TRBV20-1 and TRBJ2-1; 8 bases agree with TRBD2. Unmatched junction bases numbered 18, after V lost 6 bases and J lost 5 bases. Per the germline V gene, CDR1 is DFQATT and CDR2 is SNEGSKA (reference sequence). CDR3 length: 17 amino acids. CDR3 loop: CSATGAASGLHHNEQFF. The CDR3 DNA reads as TGCAGTGCCACCGGGGCGGCTAGCGGGCTGCATCACAATGAGCAGTTCTTC.

V and J are TRBV12-3 or TRBV12-4 and TRBJ1-2; D unresolved. V was pared by 1 base and J by 8 bases, with 11 bases between. The CDR3 spans 13 residues. CDR3 nucleotide sequence: TGTGCCAGCAGTTTAGGCCCGGGTTTGGGCTACACCTTC. Protein product: CASSLGPGLGYTF.

This clonotype was detected ten times or more. The chain couples TRBV6-5 to TRBJ2-7; D gene ambiguous. The CDR3 has 13 amino acids. Germline-derived CDR1 and CDR2 are MNHEY and SVGAGI. The V and J ends lost 0 bases and 0 bases respectively, with 3 bases between them. The CDR3 DNA reads as TGTGCCAGCAGTTACTCCGACTCCTACGAGCAGTACTTC. Translating it yields CASSYSDSYEQYF.

The sample holds many counts of this clonotype. The chain couples TRBV6-1 to TRBJ2-1; D uncertain. Trimming cost V 10 bases and J 4 bases, with 11 bases left between them. From germline, CDR1 is MNHNS and CDR2 SASEGT. This CDR3 has 12 amino acids. CDR3 sequence reads: CAILPGYNEQFF. Written as DNA, the CDR3 is TGTGCCATCCTCCCCGGTTACAATGAGCAGTTCTTC.

Many counts were recorded for this clonotype. V and J are TRBV28 and TRBJ1-2, with TRBD1 matching 9 bases. V gave up 2 bases and J gave up 6 bases; unmatched junction bases: 4. The CDR3 has 14 amino acids. Germline CDR1 reads MDHEN; CDR2 reads SYDVKM. The DNA for the CDR3 is TGTGCCAGCAGTTTAACCGGGACAGGGAATGGCTACACCTTC. It specifies CASSLTGTGNGYTF.

This clonotype was detected many times. The V gene is TRBV7-2, the J gene TRBJ2-7; 7 positions match TRBD2. CDR3 length: 15 residues. Germline CDR1 reads SGHTA; CDR2 reads FQGNSA. The V segment lost 4 bases and the J segment 3 bases; nucleotides outside the gene matches: 9. Written as DNA, the CDR3 is TGTGCCAGCAGCTCCCCACGGGGGGTACTCTACGAGCAGTACTTC. This codes for CASSSPRGVLYEQYF.

This chain links TRBV2 with TRBJ2-7; possible D gene TRBD1, 6 bases. This CDR3 has 15 amino acids. Germline CDR1 and CDR2: SNHLY and FYNNEI. The germline V and J ends were trimmed by 6 bases and 0 bases, with 15 bases remaining between them. CDR3 in amino acids: CASRGDIGRSYEQYF. In nucleotides, the CDR3 is TGTGCCAGCAGGGGGGACATCGGACGCTCCTACGAGCAGTACTTC.

The table lists this clonotype with many counts. The J gene is TRBJ1-5, the V gene TRBV28; possibly TRBD1 for D (6 bases). CDR3 length equals 15 residues. Trimming took off 10 bases at V and 2 bases at J, with 18 bases between the two ends. Germline-derived CDR1 and CDR2 are MDHEN and SYDVKM. The CDR3 loop reads CATKNHRVGNQPQHF. CDR3 DNA: TGTGCCACGAAGAACCACAGGGTTGGCAATCAGCCCCAGCATTTT.

This clonotype has only a few counts. V is TRBV25-1 and J is TRBJ2-5; possible D gene TRBD1, 6 bases. The V and J ends lost 8 bases and 10 bases respectively, with 14 bases between them. CDR1 and CDR2 (germline): MGHDK, SYGVNS. The CDR3 has 11 residues. The CDR3 DNA sequence: TGTGCCAGCTCGACAGGTCCCGGCCAGTACTTC. Protein product: CASSTGPGQYF.

The V gene is TRBV30, the J gene TRBJ2-2; D gene ambiguous. Germline V gene lookup returns CDR1 GTSNPN and CDR2 SVGIG (reference sequence). Trimming left V 0 bases short and J 7 bases short, with 12 bases between. The CDR3 has 14 amino acids. The CDR3 here is CAWSVSEESGELFF. In nucleotides, the CDR3 is TGTGCCTGGAGTGTAAGCGAGGAAAGCGGGGAGCTGTTTTTT.

The chain couples TRBV6-1 to TRBJ2-2; 7 nucleotides align to TRBD1. J lost 1 base, V lost 6 bases, and 5 bases had no gene match. CDR3 length equals 15 residues. Germline CDR1 and CDR2: MNHNS and SASEGT. The CDR3 nucleotides are TGTGCCAGCAGGCCGGGACAGAGGAACACCGGGGAGCTGTTTTTT. Translated: CASRPGQRNTGELFF.

This clonotype has a handful of counts. The V call is TRBV18, the J call TRBJ2-7; D might be TRBD2 (6 bases). V shed 3 bases and J shed 6 bases, with 21 bases lying between them. Germline V gene sequence: CDR1 KGHSH, CDR2 LQKENI. The CDR3 is 16 residues long. DNA for the CDR3: TGTGCCAGCTCACCGGGCTTCGGCGGGACTGCGTCCGAGCAGTACTTC. It translates to CASSPGFGGTASEQYF.

This clonotype was seen ten or more times. The chain uses TRBV28 and TRBJ2-2; D remains ambiguous. Deletions cut 2 bases from V and 7 bases from J, with 5 bases between. The germline gives CDR1 MDHEN, CDR2 SYDVKM. The CDR3 totals 12 residues. CDR3 in DNA: TGTGCCAGCAGTTTAGCAGACGGGGAGCTGTTTTTT. Translating it yields CASSLADGELFF.

V gene TRBV3-1 combines with J gene TRBJ1-2; D is undetermined. This CDR3 region has 17 residues. Looked up from germline, CDR1 is LGHDT and CDR2 is YNNKEL (reference sequence). Trimming took off 2 bases at V and 4 bases at J, with 20 bases between the two ends. In DNA, the CDR3 is TGTGCCAGCAGCCAACGGGATTGGCGGACCACTAGCTATGGCTACACCTTC. Its protein product is CASSQRDWRTTSYGYTF. Using reference TRBV3-1 and TRBJ1-2 for the parts outside the CDR3, the full variable domain is DTAVSQTPKYLVTQMGNDKSIKCEQNLGHDTMYWYKQDSKKFLKIMFSYNNKELIINETVPNRFSPKSPDKAHLNLHINSLELGDSAVYFCASSQRDWRTTSYGYTFGSGTRLTVV.

In its sample, this clonotype was seen many times. The chain employs TRBV7-2 and TRBJ2-2; D unclear. The CDR3 is 15 residues long. Trimming pared 5 bases from V and 0 bases from J, leaving 10 bases between. Looked up from germline, CDR1 is SGHTA and CDR2 is FQGNSA. The CDR3 bases are TGTGCCAGCAGCGTACTATTAGCGAACACCGGGGAGCTGTTTTTT. Encoded protein: CASSVLLANTGELFF.

There are a few counts of this clonotype. The chain carries TRBV30 and TRBJ2-7; D might be TRBD2 (6 bases). Trimming left V 1 base short and J 5 bases short, with 15 bases between. Germline CDR1 reads GTSNPN; CDR2 reads SVGIG (reference sequence). CDR3 size: 14 residues. The CDR3: CAWSAGRELDEQYF. DNA for the CDR3: TGTGCCTGGAGTGCGGGGCGGGAACTGGACGAGCAGTACTTC.

This clonotype was seen ten or more times. The rearrangement uses TRBV15 and TRBJ1-4, with D possibly TRBD1 on 5 matching bases. Germline CDR1 is LNHNV and CDR2 is YYDKDF (reference sequence). Trimming stripped 1 base from V and 8 bases from J, with 14 bases between. The CDR3 consists of 15 residues. The CDR3 protein is CATSRVGGYGEKLFF. The CDR3 coding sequence is TGTGCCACCAGCAGAGTGGGGGGTTATGGCGAAAAACTGTTTTTT. Full variable domain (rest looked up from reference TRBV15 and TRBJ1-4): DAMVIQNPRYQVTQFGKPVTLSCSQTLNHNVMYWYQQKSSQAPKLLFHYYDKDFNNEADTPDNFQSRRPNTSFCFLDIRSPGLGDTAMYLCATSRVGGYGEKLFFGSGTQLSVL.

This CDR3 is CASRTGTAGETQYF. Written as DNA, the CDR3 is TGTGCCTCGCGAACCGGGACGGCGGGGGAGACCCAGTACTTC. The genes are TRBV10-3 and TRBJ2-5; D possibly corresponds to TRBD2 (6 bases). Germline V CDR1 and CDR2: ENHRY, SYGVKD. With 11 bases removed from V and 5 bases from J, the gap between germline ends came to 21 bases. CDR3 size: 14 residues.

This clonotype was detected a few times. The chain couples TRBV19 to TRBJ2-7; 14 positions agree with TRBD2. The CDR3 consists of 15 residues. V gave up 3 bases and J gave up 6 bases; unmatched junction bases: 4. Per germline, CDR1 LNHDA and CDR2 SQIVND (reference sequence). In DNA, the CDR3 is TGTGCCAGTAGTATGGGGACTAGCGGGAGCCTCGAGCAGTACTTC. Residues: CASSMGTSGSLEQYF.

This clonotype has a handful of counts. The chain joins TRBV5-1 to TRBJ2-3, with D possibly being TRBD1 (6 bases). The CDR3 length is 14 residues. The germline V gene encodes CDR1 SGHRS and CDR2 YFSETQ. V was cut by 5 bases and J by 0 bases, with 10 bases left in between. The CDR3 bases are TGCGCCAGCAGTCGAGGGACAAGCACAGATACGCAGTATTTT. It specifies CASSRGTSTDTQYF.

This clonotype was detected only a few times. The chain is built from TRBV6-2 or TRBV6-3 and TRBJ1-1, with D tentatively TRBD1 (5 bases). This CDR3 spans 11 amino acids. V lost 0 bases and J lost 10, with 6 bases in between. Germline lookup yields CDR1 MNHEY and CDR2 SVGEGT. As DNA, the CDR3 is TGTGCCAGCAGTTACTCAAGGGGAGCTTTCTTT. It specifies CASSYSRGAFF.

This clonotype was detected many times. The J gene is TRBJ1-1, the V gene TRBV11-2, with 10 bases lining up with TRBD1. Per the germline V gene, CDR1 is SGHAT and CDR2 is FQNNGV. V trimming: 5 bases; J trimming: 5 bases; junction bases outside the gene matches: 8. CDR3 length equals 15 residues. The CDR3 is CASSPRTGGFTEAFF. CDR3 nucleotide sequence: TGTGCCAGCAGCCCGCGGACAGGGGGTTTTACTGAAGCTTTCTTT.

The V and J genes are TRBV6-1 and TRBJ1-1; D uncertain. Germline CDR1 reads MNHNS; CDR2 reads SASEGT. This CDR3 is built from 11 residues. Trimming stripped 10 bases from V and 4 bases from J, with 10 bases between. CDR3 nucleotides: TGTGCCACTAGCGGCGGCACTGAAGCTTTCTTT. Translated: CATSGGTEAFF.

This clonotype has a count of ten or more. This sequence joins TRBV30 and TRBJ2-7; D is unclear. Deletions cut 1 base from V and 7 bases from J, with 17 bases between. Germline values: CDR1 GTSNPN, CDR2 SVGIG (reference sequence). The CDR3 runs to 14 residues. Written as DNA, the CDR3 is TGTGCCTGGAGTGGTTCGGGTGACGGCATAGAGCAGTACTTC. Translation: CAWSGSGDGIEQYF.